This paragraph reports one T cell receptor beta chain. As yet, its antigen is unknown. Profiled with immunoSEQ multiplex PCR; TCRdb holds only in-frame clones, not every one. This sample has roughly 140,000 clones, with roughly 92% found just once. These data originate in a study of T cell responses to AZD1222 COVID-19 vaccine. Study observations and caveats: The reported proportion of spike-specific TCRs targeting unmutated variant regions was nearly half. Donor demographics were predominantly white British with a female majority; clonal diversity may be underestimated. In all cases, repertoires were sampled only after the peak T cell response. Seropositive at baseline were only six AZD1222 recipients.

The CDR3 sequence is 15 residues long. Between the trimmed V and J ends, which lost 8 bases and 0 bases, there was a span of 17 bases. The V gene's germline CDR1 is SNHLY and CDR2 FYNNEI. This chain joins TRBV2 and TRBJ2-7; tentatively, D is TRBD1 (6 bases). The sequenced sample was peripheral blood, obtained on day 0 of AZD1222 vaccination. The receptor was derived from an adult in good health. The CDR3 sequence: CASVTGLGFSYEQYF. The CDR3 DNA follows: TGTGCCAGCGTTACAGGGTTGGGGTTCTCCTACGAGCAGTACTTC.